These T cell receptor beta chains were read from a single sample in a study of shared clonotypes between healthy human individuals. Here immunoSEQ multiplex PCR was the method, and the copy in TCRdb shows in-frame clones only, minus some. The table records some 790,000 clones, 55% to 80% of them present only once. The specimen was memory CD4+ T cells sorted from blood. The receptor source for this set is a woman aged 25-40 years in good health. Each CDR3 is given with its conserved first and last residue. D genes are given only for firm matches. Size is stated for part of the rows, as once, few or many counts, or as a class when the clone is expanded.

v_call	d_call	j_call	clone_size	cdr3_aa	cdr3_nt
TRBV7-3	.	TRBJ2-5	.	CASSLMGAPWETQYF	TGTGCCAGCAGCTTAATGGGGGCCCCCTGGGAGACCCAGTACTTC
TRBV5-5	.	TRBJ1-1	.	CASSPNPGSAEAFF	TGTGCCAGCAGCCCAAACCCGGGTTCCGCAGAAGCTTTCTTT
TRBV5-4	TRBD2	TRBJ2-2	.	CASSYGLAGVTGELFF	TGTGCCAGCAGTTACGGACTAGCGGGAGTCACCGGGGAGCTGTTTTTT
TRBV5-6	.	TRBJ1-4	.	CASSLHQANEKLFF	TGTGCCAGCAGCTTGCATCAGGCTAATGAAAAACTGTTTTTT
TRBV6-1	.	TRBJ2-7	.	CASSERPTIRYEQYF	TGTGCCAGCAGTGAACGGCCAACAATCCGCTACGAGCAGTACTTC
TRBV10-3	TRBD2	TRBJ2-2	.	CAISQREPNTGELFF	TGTGCCATCAGCCAGCGGGAGCCGAACACCGGGGAGCTGTTTTTT
TRBV20-1	.	TRBJ2-5	.	CSAGDRLTQYF	TGCAGTGCTGGGGACCGACTGACCCAGTACTTC
TRBV19	.	TRBJ2-3	.	CASSPDRGADTQYF	TGTGCCAGTAGTCCCGACCGGGGAGCAGATACGCAGTATTTT
TRBV6-1	.	TRBJ1-3	.	CASSDGYSGNTIYF	TGTGCCAGCAGTGATGGATACTCTGGAAACACCATATATTTT
TRBV28	.	TRBJ2-7	few	CASSLYRVEAAEQYF	TGTGCCAGCAGTCTCTACCGCGTAGAGGCGGCCGAGCAGTACTTC
TRBV10-2	TRBD2	TRBJ2-7	.	CASSASSGRGAYEQYF	TGCGCCAGCAGTGCGTCTAGCGGGAGAGGGGCCTACGAGCAGTACTTC
TRBV9	TRBD1	TRBJ1-1	.	CASSPRPGTGNTEAFF	TGTGCCAGCAGCCCCCGCCCCGGGACAGGGAACACTGAAGCTTTCTTT
TRBV25-1	.	TRBJ2-7	.	CASSDRRGYEQYF	TGTGCCAGCAGTGATCGTAGGGGGTACGAGCAGTACTTC
TRBV2	.	TRBJ2-3	.	CASSDRVRSTDTQYF	TGTGCCAGCAGTGATAGGGTACGGAGCACAGATACGCAGTATTTT
TRBV9	TRBD1	TRBJ2-2	once	CASSLRTGTNTGELFF	TGTGCCAGCAGCCTCAGGACAGGAACGAACACCGGGGAGCTGTTTTTT
TRBV7-9	.	TRBJ1-4	.	CASSLSGTNEKLFF	TGTGCCAGCAGCTTATCGGGGACTAATGAAAAACTGTTTTTT